This passage covers 9 T cell receptor beta chains from one sample sequenced in a study of T cell repertoires in cytomegalovirus infection (dated by TCRdb to the late 2010s). The reads were generated on an Illumina HiSeq 1500. Using fastp at Q25 and MiXCR, TCRdb reprocessed the public reads and kept productive beta chains. Records with the same CDR3 protein are collapsed into one entry carrying the most frequent genes and DNA. This sample lists approximately 320,000 distinct CDR3 sequences; 9% to 9.5% were detected once. About 4.5% of the sample rests with the top ten. The specimen was PBMCs. All receptors derive from a human donor in good health (CMV status not recorded). Some clones in this sample may be carry-over from other donors' samples.

This clonotype was found a few times. The chain links TRBV5-4 to TRBJ2-3, with TRBD2 matching over 12 bases. V lost 2 bases and J lost 1; bases outside the gene matches: 5. Germline-derived CDR1 and CDR2 are SGHNT and YYREEE (reference sequence). This CDR3 has 17 residues. CDR3 in amino acids: CASSLKLAGGRTDTQYF. As DNA, the CDR3 is TGTGCCAGCAGCTTAAAACTAGCGGGAGGTCGCACAGATACGCAGTATTTT.

Points on this clonotype: This may be a read error: a much more frequent sequence differs by one nucleotide. This sequence joins TRBV7-2 and TRBJ2-5; TRBD1 agrees at 8 bases. This CDR3 spans 16 amino acids. Germline loops: CDR1 SGHTA, CDR2 FQGNSA. The CDR3 bases are TGTGCCAGCGGCTTAGGGGGAGCAGGGGGCCAGGAGACCCAGTACTTC. Translated: CASGLGGAGGQETQYF.

The rearrangement uses TRBV7-4 and TRBJ2-1; possibly TRBD2 for D (5 bases). V shed 2 bases and J shed 6 bases, with 11 bases lying between them. CDR1 and CDR2 (germline): SGHVT, SQSDAQ. The CDR3 sequence is 14 residues long. CDR3 loop: CASSLISGINEQFF. CDR3 bases: TGTGCCAGCAGCTTAATATCGGGAATCAATGAGCAGTTCTTC.

This clonotype was observed at least ten times. The V and J genes are TRBV11-2 and TRBJ2-7, with D unresolved. Germline V gene data show CDR1 as SGHAT and CDR2 as FQNNGV. This CDR3 is built from 15 residues. V gave up 2 bases and J gave up 5 bases, with 16 bases separating them. The CDR3 coding sequence is TGTGCCAGCAGCTTAACTGCCCTAGATGGAAACGAGCAGTACTTC. Its translation is CASSLTALDGNEQYF.

This clonotype was picked up a small number of times. This rearrangement joins TRBV6-1 to TRBJ1-1; no reliable D call. The V gene's germline CDR1 is MNHNS and CDR2 SASEGT. The CDR3 covers 16 residues. The V and J ends lost 1 base and 4 bases respectively, with 16 bases between them. CDR3 protein: CASSEGSLVGRTEAFF. The CDR3, as DNA: TGTGCCAGCAGTGAAGGGAGTTTAGTGGGTCGCACTGAAGCTTTCTTT.

The sample holds a few counts of this clonotype. The chain joins TRBV20-1 to TRBJ2-5, with D possibly being TRBD1 (5 bases). Germline-derived CDR1 and CDR2 are DFQATT and SNEGSKA (reference sequence). The V end lost 5 bases, the J end lost 5 bases, and 9 bases lay between the germline ends. The length of the CDR3 is 11 residues. The CDR3 loop reads CSAVAGETQYF. CDR3 coding DNA: TGCAGTGCTGTCGCAGGGGAGACCCAGTACTTC.

The gene calls are TRBV27 and TRBJ1-1; D remains unclear. V was shortened by 6 bases and J by 1 base, with 9 bases between the two germline ends. Germline V lookup: CDR1 MNHEY, CDR2 SMNVEV (reference sequence). This CDR3 region has 13 residues. The CDR3 DNA reads TGTGCCAGCAGCCGCTGGGGGAACACTGAAGCTTTCTTT. Protein sequence: CASSRWGNTEAFF.

A word on this clonotype: This may be a read error: a much more frequent sequence differs by one nucleotide. No conserved phenylalanine or tryptophan is present at the end of the CDR3, so a read error is the likely explanation. The chain combines TRBV7-3 with TRBJ2-5; 9 nucleotides agree with TRBD1. With 2 bases clipped from V and 3 bases from J, the junction kept 13 bases outside the gene matches. Germline V gene sequence: CDR1 SGHTA, CDR2 FQGTGA. The CDR3 sequence is 18 residues long. CDR3 in amino acids: CASSLYHRTGTGKETQYY. In nucleotides, the CDR3 is TGTGCCAGCAGCTTATACCATCGTACCGGGACAGGGAAAGAGACCCAGTACTAC.

Ten or more counts support this clonotype. The CDR3 loop is CASSSRTSGSRDEQFF. The CDR3 DNA is TGTGCCAGCAGCTCCCGAACTAGCGGGAGTAGGGATGAGCAGTTCTTC. The J gene is TRBJ2-1, the V gene TRBV7-9; 11 bases line up with TRBD2. Germline V gene sequence: CDR1 SEHNR, CDR2 FQNEAQ (reference sequence). Trimming cost V 4 bases and J 8 bases; bases outside gene matches: 10. The CDR3 length is 16 residues. Drawing the rest from reference TRBV7-9 and TRBJ2-1, the complete variable domain is DTGVSQNPRHKITKRGQNVTFRCDPISEHNRLYWYRQTLGQGPEFLTYFQNEAQLEKSRLLSDRFSAERPKGSFSTLEIQRTEQGDSAMYLCASSSRTSGSRDEQFFGPGTRLTVL.